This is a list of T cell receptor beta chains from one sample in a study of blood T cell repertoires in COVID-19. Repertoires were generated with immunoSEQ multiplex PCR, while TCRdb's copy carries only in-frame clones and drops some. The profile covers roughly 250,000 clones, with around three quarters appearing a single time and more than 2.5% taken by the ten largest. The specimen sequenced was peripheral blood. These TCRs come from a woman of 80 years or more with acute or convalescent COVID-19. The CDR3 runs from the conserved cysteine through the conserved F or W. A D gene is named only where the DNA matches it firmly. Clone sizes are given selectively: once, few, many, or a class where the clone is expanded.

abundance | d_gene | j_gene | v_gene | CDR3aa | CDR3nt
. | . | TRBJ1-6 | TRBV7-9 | CASSSLEGGPGSYNSPLHF | TGTGCCAGCAGCTCTCTTGAGGGAGGGCCCGGCTCCTATAATTCACCCCTCCACTTT
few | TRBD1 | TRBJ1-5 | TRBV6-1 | CASSEWSYSGQYNQPQHF | TGTGCCAGCAGTGAGTGGTCGTATTCGGGACAGTACAATCAGCCCCAGCATTTT
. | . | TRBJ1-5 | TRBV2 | CASSDRGARGQPQHF | TGTGCCAGCAGTGATCGGGGGGCGCGGGGTCAGCCCCAGCATTTT
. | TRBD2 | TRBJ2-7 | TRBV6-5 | CASSSHVAGGDEQYF | TGTGCCAGCAGTTCTCATGTAGCGGGGGGCGATGAGCAGTACTTC
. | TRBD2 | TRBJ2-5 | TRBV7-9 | CATSLAGAQETQYF | TGTGCCACTAGCCTAGCGGGGGCTCAAGAGACCCAGTACTTC
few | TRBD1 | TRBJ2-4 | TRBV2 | CASSETLTGGAIQYF | TGTGCCAGCAGTGAAACCCTGACAGGGGGAGCCATTCAGTACTTC
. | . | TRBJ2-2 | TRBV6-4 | CASSAGDPGELFF | TGTGCCAGCAGCGCAGGGGACCCCGGGGAGCTGTTTTTT
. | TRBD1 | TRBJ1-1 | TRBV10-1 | CASTPGQGSTEAFF | TGCGCCAGCACGCCGGGACAGGGTAGCACTGAAGCTTTCTTT
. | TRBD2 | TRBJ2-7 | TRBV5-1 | CASSPGLAGGPVTYEQYF | TGCGCCAGCAGCCCCGGACTAGCGGGAGGGCCTGTGACCTACGAGCAGTACTTC
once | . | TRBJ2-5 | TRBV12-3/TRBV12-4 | CASRKTTQETQYF | TGTGCCAGCAGAAAGACTACCCAAGAGACCCAGTACTTC
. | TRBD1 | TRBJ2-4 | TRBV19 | CASSIEGQGLTNIQYF | TGTGCCAGTAGTATAGAGGGACAGGGGTTGACAAACATTCAGTACTTC
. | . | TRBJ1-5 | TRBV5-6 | CASSLAGRGISNQPQHF | TGTGCCAGCAGCTTGGCCGGAAGGGGTATTAGCAATCAGCCCCAGCATTTT
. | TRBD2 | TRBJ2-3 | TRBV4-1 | CASSQDRGGRGDTQYF | TGCGCCAGCAGCCAAGATCGGGGCGGGAGGGGAGATACGCAGTATTTT
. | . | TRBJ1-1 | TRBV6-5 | CASSYSATEGTEAFF | TGTGCCAGCAGTTACTCGGCGACAGAAGGCACTGAAGCTTTCTTT
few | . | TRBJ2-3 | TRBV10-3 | CAIGAGGPPPSQYF | TGTGCCATCGGGGCAGGGGGGCCCCCCCCCTCGCAGTATTTT
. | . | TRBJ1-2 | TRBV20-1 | CSAAGGGGYTF | TGCAGTGCTGCCGGGGGTGGGGGCTACACCTTC
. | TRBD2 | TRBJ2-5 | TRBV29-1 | CSVRPAGGQETQYF | TGCAGCGTCCGGCCGGCGGGAGGCCAAGAGACCCAGTACTTC
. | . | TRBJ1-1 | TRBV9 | CASSVGLWGQNTEAFF | TGTGCCAGCAGCGTAGGCCTGTGGGGACAAAACACTGAAGCTTTCTTT
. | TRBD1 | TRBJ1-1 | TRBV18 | CASSLTGQPINTEAFF | TGTGCCAGCTCACTAACGGGACAGCCGATAAACACTGAAGCTTTCTTT
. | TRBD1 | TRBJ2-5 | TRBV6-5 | CASRAGGMETQYF | TGTGCCAGCCGGGCAGGGGGTATGGAGACCCAGTACTTC
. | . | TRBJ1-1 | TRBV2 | CASSETPPKQGPEAFF | TGTGCCAGCAGTGAAACCCCCCCTAAACAGGGCCCTGAAGCTTTCTTT
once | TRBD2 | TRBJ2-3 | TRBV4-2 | CASSQAGTSGWGRTDTQYF | TGTGCCAGCAGCCAAGCCGGGACTAGTGGGTGGGGGCGGACAGATACGCAGTATTTT
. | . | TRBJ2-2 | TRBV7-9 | CASSLSGQLFF | TGTGCCAGCAGCTTATCGGGTCAGCTGTTTTTT
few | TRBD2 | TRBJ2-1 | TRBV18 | CASSPQFSGGSNEQFF | TGTGCCAGCTCACCCCAATTTAGCGGGGGGAGCAATGAGCAGTTCTTC
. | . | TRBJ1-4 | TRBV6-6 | CASSLESGEKLFF | TGTGCCAGCAGTTTGGAGAGTGGTGAAAAACTGTTTTTT
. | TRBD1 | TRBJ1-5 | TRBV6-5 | CASLFRGESNQPQHF | TGTGCCAGCCTCTTCAGGGGGGAAAGCAATCAGCCCCAGCATTTT
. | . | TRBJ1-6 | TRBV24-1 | CATSRYNPGLTTANSPLHF | TGTGCCACCAGTCGCTACAACCCGGGACTTACGACCGCCAATTCACCCCTCCACTTT
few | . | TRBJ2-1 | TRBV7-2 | CASSPSAGWDNEQFF | TGTGCCAGCAGCCCCAGTGCAGGGTGGGACAATGAGCAGTTCTTC
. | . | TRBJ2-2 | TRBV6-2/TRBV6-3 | CASSYSVGQGGTGELFF | TGTGCCAGCAGTTACTCTGTTGGGCAGGGAGGCACCGGGGAGCTGTTTTTT
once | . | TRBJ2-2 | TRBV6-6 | CASSSVTGLAGELFF | TGTGCCAGCAGCAGCGTAACAGGGTTGGCCGGGGAGCTGTTTTTT
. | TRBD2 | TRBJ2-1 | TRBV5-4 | CASSLGVAGRYINEQFF | TGTGCCAGCAGCTTGGGGGTAGCGGGGAGATATATCAATGAGCAGTTCTTC
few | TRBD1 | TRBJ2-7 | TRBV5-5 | CASSLAPVRGPGGEQYF | TGTGCCAGCAGCTTGGCACCCGTCAGGGGGCCAGGGGGCGAGCAGTACTTC
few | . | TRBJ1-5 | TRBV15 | CATSKRVDQPQHF | TGTGCCACCAGTAAGAGGGTAGATCAGCCCCAGCATTTT
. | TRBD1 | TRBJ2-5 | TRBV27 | CASSADRGQETQYF | TGTGCCAGCAGTGCCGACAGGGGCCAAGAGACCCAGTACTTC
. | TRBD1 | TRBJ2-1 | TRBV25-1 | CASSRDRGLDEQFF | TGTGCCAGCAGCCGGGACAGGGGGCTGGATGAGCAGTTCTTC
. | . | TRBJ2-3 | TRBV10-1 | CASSDGRTDTQYF | TGCGCCAGCAGTGATGGCAGAACAGATACGCAGTATTTT
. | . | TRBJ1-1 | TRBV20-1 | CSASYQGFGSTEAFF | TGCAGTGCTAGTTATCAGGGGTTCGGTTCCACTGAAGCTTTCTTT
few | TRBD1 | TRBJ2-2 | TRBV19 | CASSQTGVFAGELFF | TGTGCCAGTAGCCAGACAGGGGTGTTCGCCGGGGAGCTGTTTTTT
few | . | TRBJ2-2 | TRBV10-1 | CASSESQTGELFF | TGCGCCAGCAGTGAGTCTCAAACCGGGGAGCTGTTTTTT
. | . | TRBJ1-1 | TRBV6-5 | CASSHLAENTEAFF | TGTGCCAGCAGTCACTTGGCCGAGAACACTGAAGCTTTCTTT